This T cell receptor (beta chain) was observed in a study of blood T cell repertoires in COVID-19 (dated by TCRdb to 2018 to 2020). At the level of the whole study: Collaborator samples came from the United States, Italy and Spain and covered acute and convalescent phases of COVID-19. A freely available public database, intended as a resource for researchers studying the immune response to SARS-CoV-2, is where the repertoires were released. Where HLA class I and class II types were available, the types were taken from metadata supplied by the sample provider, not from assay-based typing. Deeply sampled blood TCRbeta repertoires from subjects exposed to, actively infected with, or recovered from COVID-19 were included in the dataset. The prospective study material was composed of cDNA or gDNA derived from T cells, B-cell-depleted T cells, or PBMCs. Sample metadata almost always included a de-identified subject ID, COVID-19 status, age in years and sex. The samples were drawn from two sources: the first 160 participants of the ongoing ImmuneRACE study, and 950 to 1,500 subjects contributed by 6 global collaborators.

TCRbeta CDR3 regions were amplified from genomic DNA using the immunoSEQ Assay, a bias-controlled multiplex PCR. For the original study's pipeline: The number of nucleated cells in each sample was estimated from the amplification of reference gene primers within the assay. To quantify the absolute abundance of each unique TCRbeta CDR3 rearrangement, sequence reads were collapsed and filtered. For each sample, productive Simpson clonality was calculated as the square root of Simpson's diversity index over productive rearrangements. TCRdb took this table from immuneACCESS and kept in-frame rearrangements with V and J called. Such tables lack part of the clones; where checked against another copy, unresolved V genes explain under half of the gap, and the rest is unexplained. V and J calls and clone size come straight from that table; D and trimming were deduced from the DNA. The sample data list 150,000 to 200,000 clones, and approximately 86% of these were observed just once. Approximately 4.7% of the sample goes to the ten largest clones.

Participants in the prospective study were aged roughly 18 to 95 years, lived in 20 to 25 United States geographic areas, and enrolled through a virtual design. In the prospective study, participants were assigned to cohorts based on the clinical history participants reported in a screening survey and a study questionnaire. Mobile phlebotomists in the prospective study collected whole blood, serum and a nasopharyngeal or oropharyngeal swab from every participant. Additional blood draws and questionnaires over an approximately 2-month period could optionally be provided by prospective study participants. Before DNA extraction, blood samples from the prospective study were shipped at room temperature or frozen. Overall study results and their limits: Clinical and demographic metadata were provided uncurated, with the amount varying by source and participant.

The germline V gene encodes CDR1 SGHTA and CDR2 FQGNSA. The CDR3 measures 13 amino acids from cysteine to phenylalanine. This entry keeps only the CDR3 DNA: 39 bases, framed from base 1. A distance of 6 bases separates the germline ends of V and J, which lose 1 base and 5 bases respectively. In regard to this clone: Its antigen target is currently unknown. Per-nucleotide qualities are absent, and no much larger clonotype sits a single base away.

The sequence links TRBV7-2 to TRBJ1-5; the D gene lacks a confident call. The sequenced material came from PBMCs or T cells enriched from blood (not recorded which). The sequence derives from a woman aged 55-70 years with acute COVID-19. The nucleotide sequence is TGTGCCAGCAGCTTAGGGGCTTATCAGCCCCAGCATTTT. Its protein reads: CASSLGAYQPQHF.